The 24 T cell receptor beta chains below come from one sample, sequenced in a study of blood T cell repertoires in COVID-19. TCRdb keeps only in-frame clones here, not all; method: immunoSEQ multiplex PCR. The sample has fewer than 30,000 clones; roughly 83% are singletons. The sequencing sample was made of peripheral blood. These receptors came from a human donor in a cohort sampled during active COVID-19.

The chain couples TRBV2 to TRBJ2-5, with D possibly matching TRBD1 (5 bases). CDR1 is SNHLY and CDR2 is FYNNEI in the germline V gene. The CDR3 is 14 residues long. V gave up 2 bases and J gave up 3 bases, with 10 bases separating them. CDR3 DNA: TGTGCCAGCAGTGAATGGACAACAGAAGAGACCCAGTACTTC. It is translated as CASSEWTTEETQYF.

The chain carries TRBV9 and TRBJ2-5; D ambiguous. Deletions cut 0 bases from V and 1 base from J, with 10 bases between. The CDR3 has 15 residues. Germline CDR1 reads SGDLS; CDR2 reads YYNGEE. For the CDR3, the DNA is TGTGCCAGCAGCGTAGCAGCGCTAGGCCAAGAGACCCAGTACTTC. Translated: CASSVAALGQETQYF.

The chain recombines TRBV28 with TRBJ1-4; weak D call: TRBD1 (6 bases). V shed 6 bases and J shed 8 bases, with 19 bases lying between them. CDR1 and CDR2 (germline): MDHEN, SYDVKM. The CDR3 covers 15 residues. This CDR3 reads CASSESTGTREKLFF. For the CDR3, the DNA is TGTGCCAGCAGCGAATCTACAGGGACGAGGGAAAAACTGTTTTTT.

This clone was recorded once. The chain is built from TRBV6-5 and TRBJ1-3; a possible D gene is TRBD1 (6 bases). V shed 7 bases and J shed 0 bases, with 10 bases lying between them. Germline V lookup: CDR1 MNHEY, CDR2 SVGAGI. This CDR3 has 14 amino acids. The CDR3 region has the DNA TGTGCCAGCACCGGACAGCTCTCTGGAAACACCATATATTTT. This sequence encodes CASTGQLSGNTIYF.

The genes are TRBV19 and TRBJ1-6; 10 bases map to TRBD1. The CDR3 runs 14 residues. Germline V gene data show CDR1 as LNHDA and CDR2 as SQIVND (reference sequence). The V gene end was trimmed by 6 bases and the J gene end by 10 bases; junction bases not matched to a gene: 6. For the CDR3, the DNA is TGTGCCAGTAGACGGACAGGGGGGAACTCACCCCTCCACTTT. Translated: CASRRTGGNSPLHF.

The V call is TRBV12-3 or TRBV12-4, the J call TRBJ1-5; D gene ambiguous. The CDR3 loop spans 13 amino acids. The germline V and J ends were trimmed by 6 bases and 7 bases, with 13 bases remaining between them. The CDR3 sequence is CASSINPAQPQHF. The CDR3 nucleotides read TGTGCCAGCAGCATAAATCCTGCGCAGCCCCAGCATTTT.

The chain recombines TRBV10-3 with TRBJ1-3; the match to TRBD1 covers 7 bases. The CDR3 spans 16 residues. Germline values: CDR1 ENHRY, CDR2 SYGVKD. The V segment lost 0 bases and the J segment 12 bases; nucleotides outside the gene matches: 14. This CDR3 reads CAISESDRSNPGFIYF. The CDR3 bases are TGTGCCATCAGTGAGTCGGACAGGTCAAACCCCGGCTTCATATATTTT.

This clone was seen a handful of times. The gene calls are TRBV9 and TRBJ1-4, with 7 bases that match TRBD1. Germline V gene sequence: CDR1 SGDLS, CDR2 YYNGEE. The CDR3 extends over 14 amino acids. The V segment lost 4 bases and the J segment 5 bases; nucleotides outside the gene matches: 5. CDR3 protein: CASSPPTGNEKLFF. The CDR3, as DNA: TGTGCCAGCAGCCCCCCGACAGGGAATGAAAAACTGTTTTTT.

The chain is built from TRBV19 and TRBJ1-5, with D uncertain. The ends were cut back, 3 bases at V and 1 base at J, with 16 bases in the middle. The CDR3 totals 17 residues. The V gene's germline CDR1 is LNHDA and CDR2 SQIVND (reference sequence). The CDR3 loop is CASSMARLSLSNQPQHF. The CDR3 bases are TGTGCCAGTAGTATGGCCAGGTTAAGCCTAAGCAATCAGCCCCAGCATTTT.

The chain is built from TRBV27 and TRBJ1-6; TRBD1 is a possible D gene (6 bases). Germline lookup yields CDR1 MNHEY and CDR2 SMNVEV (reference sequence). This CDR3 is built from 14 residues. Trimming took off 7 bases at V and 7 bases at J, with 14 bases between the two ends. The CDR3 sequence: CASNVQGPNSPLHF. The CDR3 DNA follows: TGTGCCAGCAATGTACAGGGCCCCAATTCACCCCTCCACTTT.

This chain uses TRBV12-5 with TRBJ2-3; maybe TRBD2 (5 bases). Trimming stripped 0 bases from V and 8 bases from J, with 21 bases between. Germline lookup yields CDR1 LGHNT and CDR2 FRNRAP. The CDR3 totals 17 residues. The CDR3 region is CASGLVREYVRVGTQYF. For the CDR3, the DNA is TGTGCTAGTGGTTTGGTACGGGAATACGTAAGAGTGGGTACGCAGTATTTT.

The rearrangement joins TRBV5-1 to TRBJ1-3; D call uncertain. The germline CDR1 and CDR2 sequences are SGHRS and YFSETQ. The CDR3 covers 16 residues. V was pared by 4 bases and J by 0 bases, with 14 bases between. CDR3 sequence: CASSQDGGSSGNTIYF. CDR3 nucleotides: TGCGCCAGCAGCCAGGACGGCGGGAGCTCTGGAAACACCATATATTTT.

The table lists this clone with a count of one. The chain recombines TRBV9 with TRBJ2-7; D gene uncertain. There are 12 residues in the CDR3. Germline assignment: CDR1 SGDLS and CDR2 YYNGEE. The germline V and J ends were trimmed by 4 bases and 0 bases, with 5 bases remaining between them. The CDR3 bases are TGTGCCAGCAGCTCTAGCTCCTACGAGCAGTACTTC. Residues: CASSSSSYEQYF. Together with reference TRBV9 and TRBJ2-7, the CDR3 gives the full variable domain: DSGVTQTPKHLITATGQRVTLRCSPRSGDLSVYWYQQSLDQGLQFLIQYYNGEERAKGNILERFSAQQFPDLHSELNLSSLELGDSALYFCASSSSSYEQYFGPGTRLTVT.

The CDR3 nucleotides are TGTGCCAGCAGTTTAAGCCAGGGTTCCTATAATTCACCCCTCCACTTT. Amino acid sequence: CASSLSQGSYNSPLHF. The rearrangement uses TRBV27 and TRBJ1-6, with D maybe TRBD1 (5 bases). Trimming took 2 bases from V and 1 from J, leaving 9 bases between them. This CDR3 is built from 16 residues. The germline V gene has CDR1 MNHEY and CDR2 SMNVEV (reference sequence).

This clone has more than one count but fewer than ten. The gene calls are TRBV28 and TRBJ2-7; 9 bases align to TRBD1. This CDR3 spans 15 amino acids. V trimming: 7 bases; J trimming: 3 bases; junction bases outside the gene matches: 10. The germline gives CDR1 MDHEN, CDR2 SYDVKM. The CDR3 loop is CASITPGQGFYEQYF. DNA of the CDR3: TGTGCCAGCATTACTCCGGGACAGGGTTTCTACGAGCAGTACTTC.

This clone was seen only a few times. The J gene is TRBJ2-5, the V gene TRBV19; 7 nucleotides match TRBD2. The V gene end was trimmed by 8 bases and the J gene end by 0 bases; junction bases not matched to a gene: 3. Germline V gene lookup returns CDR1 LNHDA and CDR2 SQIVND (reference sequence). The CDR3 is 13 residues long. CDR3 amino acids: CASRSGNQETQYF. In DNA, the CDR3 is TGTGCCAGTCGAAGCGGGAACCAAGAGACCCAGTACTTC.

Only a few counts were recorded for this clone. J is TRBJ1-6 and V is TRBV21-1; the table's D call, TRBD1, was not checked against the DNA. TRBV21-1 counts as a pseudogene. CDR3 size: 14 residues. The CDR3 DNA is TGTGCCAGCAGCAGGGGCCTCCTTAATTCACCCCTCCACTTT. Amino acids: CASSRGLLNSPLHF.

The rearrangement joins TRBV3-1 (or the pseudogene TRBV3-2) to TRBJ2-1, with unresolved D. The CDR3 sequence is 13 residues long. CDR1 is LGHDT and CDR2 is YNNKEL in the germline V gene (reference sequence). Trimming pared 2 bases from V and 6 bases from J, leaving 8 bases between. The CDR3 DNA reads as TGTGCCAGCAGCCAATTTGTCCGCAATGAGCAGTTCTTC. It yields the protein CASSQFVRNEQFF.

J is TRBJ1-2 and V is TRBV14; the D gene is possibly TRBD1 (6 bases). Germline V CDR1 and CDR2: SGHDN, FVKESK. V was clipped by 2 bases and J by 3 bases, with 13 bases between them. The CDR3 sequence is 15 residues long. The CDR3 DNA reads as TGTGCCAGCAGCCAATTTACAAGGGGGTACTATGGCTACACCTTC. Protein: CASSQFTRGYYGYTF.

The V call is TRBV13, the J call TRBJ1-6; D call uncertain. This CDR3 is 14 amino acids long. V lost 7 bases and J 0 bases, leaving 7 bases between the germline ends. Looked up from germline, CDR1 is PRHDT and CDR2 is FYEKMQ (reference sequence). This CDR3 is CASTQHSYNSPLHF. The CDR3 DNA follows: TGTGCCAGCACCCAACACTCCTATAATTCACCCCTCCACTTT.

The V and J genes are TRBV6-4 and TRBJ2-6, with TRBD1 as a possible D gene (6 bases). Germline CDR1 reads MRHNA; CDR2 reads SNTAGT. V was trimmed by 2 bases and J by 0 bases, leaving 11 bases between them. This CDR3 is 17 amino acids long. The CDR3 DNA reads as TGTGCCAGCAGTGACGAGGACAGTACCTCTGGGGCCAACGTCCTGACTTTC. This gives the protein CASSDEDSTSGANVLTF.

J is TRBJ1-3 and V is TRBV4-3; unclear D gene. This CDR3 is built from 14 residues. Trimming left V 1 base short and J 11 bases short, with 15 bases between. Germline lookup yields CDR1 LGHNA and CDR2 YSLEER. CDR3 bases: TGCGCCAGCAGCCAAGCGAACGCCCGGTTCCCCATATATTTT. Residues: CASSQANARFPIYF.

The chain links TRBV2 to TRBJ1-5; D might be TRBD1 (5 bases). The CDR3 is 14 residues long. V was pared by 7 bases and J by 2 bases, with 12 bases between. Germline-derived CDR1 and CDR2 are SNHLY and FYNNEI. Here the CDR3 DNA reads TGTGCCAGCACCGGGGGGAGGGGCAATCAGCCCCAGCATTTT. It is translated as CASTGGRGNQPQHF.

The rearrangement joins TRBV27 to TRBJ2-3; the match to TRBD2 covers 7 bases. The CDR3 length is 13 residues. Germline V gives CDR1 MNHEY, CDR2 SMNVEV (reference sequence). The V segment lost 2 bases and the J segment 4 bases; nucleotides outside the gene matches: 0. Written as DNA, the CDR3 is TGTGCCAGCAGTTTAGCGGGGGCAGATACGCAGTATTTT. Translating it yields CASSLAGADTQYF.